The 2 T cell receptor beta chains listed next were all sequenced from one sample in a study of CD8+CD57+ T cells in acquired aplastic anemia. Patients included in sequencing had previously demonstrated CD8+CD57+ cell expansion by flow cytometry. TCR beta VDJ and CDR3 profiling used genomic DNA as template. TCRdb ran MiXCR on the reads and lists one entry per CDR3 protein. The sample has 160,000 or so distinct CDR3 sequences; roughly 50% are singletons. The sequenced sample was sorted CD4+, CD8+, or CD8+CD57+ T cells (not recorded which) from PBMCs. The source is a human donor with aplastic anemia.

With regard to this clonotype: A much larger clone is a single base away; this may be a read error. The chain is built from TRBV2 and TRBJ2-5; D call uncertain. The CDR3 extends over 15 amino acids. Germline loops: CDR1 SNHLY, CDR2 FYNNEI. The CDR3 coding sequence is TGTGCCGGCAGTTACGCGGTGGGAATCCAAGAGACCCAGTACTTC. Translated, it gives CAGSYAVGIQETQYF.

At least ten counts were recorded for this clonotype. The CDR3 bases are TGTGCCAGCAGCTTAAAGGAGCGGCCAAGGGAGCAGTTCTTC. Its protein is CASSLKERPREQFF. The chain employs TRBV13 and TRBJ2-1, with D maybe TRBD2 (5 bases). Germline CDR1 PRHDT, CDR2 FYEKMQ (reference sequence). This CDR3 contains 14 residues. V lost 2 bases to trimming and J lost 10 bases, with 15 bases between them.